This TCR beta chain was sequenced in a study of cytomegalovirus exposure and HLA in healthy donors. Likely unrecorded immune exposures existed in these nominally healthy donors. Overall study findings and caveats: Over 150 TCR beta chains were listed as cytomegalovirus-associated.

Concerning this clone itself: Its antigen is currently unknown.

In germline, CDR1 is SNHLY, CDR2 FYNNEI. The ends lost 2 bases at V and 6 bases at J; junction bases unmatched: 7. This CDR3 contains 15 residues. PCR primers comprised 60 Vbeta and 13 Jbeta primers. TCRdb keeps only in-frame clones here, not all; method: immunoSEQ multiplex PCR. The sample carries around 64,000 clones, roughly 88% recorded once. The chain employs TRBV2 and TRBJ1-5; 7 positions agree with TRBD1. Source material: PBMCs. The receptor was derived from a woman aged 25 to 39 in good health and CMV-seronegative. CDR3 sequence: CASSERAGGGQPQHF. CDR3 nucleotide sequence: TGTGCCAGCAGTGAAAGGGCAGGGGGAGGTCAGCCCCAGCATTTT.